The clone carrying this TCR beta chain was seen at least ten times. This library used roughly 370 ng RNA and molecular barcoded adaptors spanning alpha/delta and beta/gamma chains. In TCRdb, the reads were re-called with MiXCR into one record per CDR3 protein. Among about 61,000 distinct CDR3 sequences listed, roughly 19% were seen once. After removal of 2 bases from V and 7 bases from J, the junction contained 7 bases not matched to a gene. From germline, CDR1 is SGHRS and CDR2 YFSETQ. The CDR3 is 15 amino acids. This entry belongs to a study of read filtering for tumor transcriptome and immune sequencing.

The source material was a population of CD138-negative cells sorted from bone marrow. The TCR sequence derives from a donor older than 35 with multiple myeloma. V gene TRBV5-1 combines with J gene TRBJ2-5; 11 bases are shared with TRBD2. The CDR3 sequence is CASSFSGGGSWTQYF. The CDR3 DNA is TGCGCCAGCAGCTTTAGCGGGGGGGGATCGTGGACCCAGTACTTC. Full variable domain (missing parts from reference TRBV5-1 and TRBJ2-5): KAGVTQTPRYLIKTRGQQVTLSCSPISGHRSVSWYQQTPGQGLQFLFEYFSETQRNKGNFPGRFSGRQFSNSRSEMNVSTLELGDSALYLCASSFSGGGSWTQYFGPGTRLLVL.